The 25 T cell receptor beta chains below come from one sample, sequenced in a study of blood T cell repertoires in COVID-19. This table comes from immunoSEQ multiplex PCR, and its TCRdb copy is limited to in-frame clones, with some not included. The data contain about 190,000 clones, around 82% of them singletons. Sequencing used PBMCs or T cells enriched from blood (not recorded which). These receptors all stem from a woman in her sixties with acute COVID-19.

This sequence joins TRBV12-3 or TRBV12-4 and TRBJ1-2; D is uncertain. V dropped 2 bases and J dropped 5 bases, with 9 bases sitting between them. CDR3 size: 13 residues. CDR3 nucleotides: TGTGCCAGCAGTTTAAGGCAGGCTTATGGCTACACCTTC. This translates into CASSLRQAYGYTF.

This clone turned up a few times. V is TRBV2 and J is TRBJ1-1, with D unresolved. Germline V gene sequence: CDR1 SNHLY, CDR2 FYNNEI. The CDR3 totals 16 residues. Trimming pared 3 bases from V and 3 bases from J, leaving 17 bases between. The CDR3 loop is CASSDPWQDFYTEAFF. The CDR3 coding sequence is TGTGCCAGCAGTGATCCTTGGCAGGATTTTTACACTGAAGCTTTCTTT. Full variable domain (missing parts from reference TRBV2 and TRBJ1-1): EPEVTQTPSHQVTQMGQEVILRCVPISNHLYFYWYRQILGQKVEFLVSFYNNEISEKSEIFDDQFSVERPDGSNFTLKIRSTKLEDSAMYFCASSDPWQDFYTEAFFGQGTRLTVV.

V usage is TRBV9 and J usage is TRBJ2-1, with 8 bases that match TRBD2. Germline trimming cut 2 bases from V and 2 bases from J; bases unmatched to any gene: 6. The CDR3 runs 16 residues. Germline V CDR1 and CDR2: SGDLS, YYNGEE. The CDR3 sequence is CASSVASGFPYNEQFF. In DNA form, the CDR3 reads TGTGCCAGCAGCGTTGCTAGCGGGTTCCCCTACAATGAGCAGTTCTTC.

The genes are TRBV19 and TRBJ2-1; tentative D call: TRBD1 (6 bases). Trimming shortened V by 3 bases and J by 1 base, and 13 bases separated the two germline ends. CDR1 and CDR2 from the germline V gene are LNHDA and SQIVND (reference sequence). This CDR3 spans 16 amino acids. The CDR3 DNA is TGTGCCAGTAGTATGAGTGGGACACTTTCCTACAATGAGCAGTTCTTC. Protein sequence: CASSMSGTLSYNEQFF.

V is TRBV21-1 and J is TRBJ2-6; the D call in the table, TRBD1, was not verified against the DNA. TRBV21-1 is shown as a pseudogene. The length of the CDR3 is 19 residues. CDR3 loop: CASSKAPGTGYTGANVLTF. The CDR3 region has the DNA TGTGCCAGCAGCAAAGCGCCCGGGACAGGGTATACCGGGGCCAACGTCCTGACTTTC.

This clone has just one count. The chain couples TRBV6-1 to TRBJ1-2; D is undetermined. The CDR3 has 15 amino acids. V lost 2 bases, J lost 4 bases, and 14 bases lay in between. Germline V gene data show CDR1 as MNHNS and CDR2 as SASEGT. The CDR3 region is CASSEIFGSSYGYTF. CDR3 in DNA: TGTGCCAGCAGTGAAATCTTCGGGAGCTCCTATGGCTACACCTTC.

The chain joins TRBV5-5 to TRBJ2-1, with a weak D call TRBD1 (6 bases). Per the germline V gene, CDR1 is SGHKS and CDR2 is YYEKEE (reference sequence). The V and J ends lost 0 bases and 14 bases respectively, with 12 bases between them. The CDR3 totals 12 residues. The CDR3 coding sequence is TGTGCCAGCAGCTTGGACAGGGCGAAGGAGTTCTTC. Amino acids: CASSLDRAKEFF.

The chain uses TRBV3-1 (or the pseudogene TRBV3-2) and TRBJ2-7, with D maybe TRBD2 (5 bases). CDR3 size: 18 residues. The V end was cut by 0 bases, the J end by 2 bases, with 20 bases between. Germline lookup yields CDR1 LGHDT and CDR2 YNNKEL (reference sequence). The DNA of the CDR3 is TGTGCCAGCAGCCAAGATGGTCCGAGCGGCGAGAAGGCCTACGAGCAGTACTTC. The encoded protein is CASSQDGPSGEKAYEQYF.

This clone appeared once. The V and J genes are TRBV3-1 (or the pseudogene TRBV3-2) and TRBJ2-3; 7 nucleotides line up with TRBD1. The CDR3 consists of 16 residues. Germline loops: CDR1 LGHDT, CDR2 YNNKEL (reference sequence). V lost 0 bases and J lost 4; bases outside the gene matches: 7. The CDR3 loop is CASSQERTGSPDTQYF. In DNA form, the CDR3 reads TGTGCCAGCAGCCAAGAACGGACAGGCTCGCCAGATACGCAGTATTTT.

In its sample, this clone was seen a few times. The CDR3 loop reads CASSIAASGNTIYF. CDR3 coding DNA: TGTGCCAGTAGTATTGCGGCCTCTGGAAACACCATATATTTT. This sequence joins TRBV19 and TRBJ1-3; D is ambiguous. V lost 3 bases, J lost 0 bases, and 6 bases lay in between. The CDR3 sequence is 14 residues long. Per germline, CDR1 LNHDA and CDR2 SQIVND (reference sequence).

This rearrangement joins TRBV30 to TRBJ2-3, with D possibly matching TRBD2 (6 bases). The CDR3 loop spans 14 amino acids. V gave up 8 bases and J gave up 5 bases, with 20 bases separating them. Per the germline V gene, CDR1 is GTSNPN and CDR2 is SVGIG (reference sequence). The CDR3 DNA reads TGTGCCCATAGGGCGGGGACTCAGGGAGATACGCAGTATTTT. Translation gives CAHRAGTQGDTQYF.

V and J are TRBV5-1 and TRBJ1-1, with D maybe TRBD1 (5 bases). Germline V gene data show CDR1 as SGHRS and CDR2 as YFSETQ. Trimming took 1 base from V and 1 from J, leaving 11 bases between them. The CDR3 contains 15 residues. Here the CDR3 reads CASSLTGGSNTEAFF. Written as DNA, the CDR3 is TGCGCCAGCAGCTTGACGGGGGGGTCGAACACTGAAGCTTTCTTT.

The genes are TRBV7-2 and TRBJ1-1; 7 bases fit TRBD1. The germline V gene encodes CDR1 SGHTA and CDR2 FQGNSA. This CDR3 is built from 12 residues. With 3 bases clipped from V and 11 bases from J, the junction kept 6 bases outside the gene matches. In DNA form, the CDR3 reads TGTGCCAGCAGCTTGGACAGGATAGTTGCTTTCTTT. Translation: CASSLDRIVAFF.

This clone was found once. The CDR3 DNA sequence: TGTGCCAGCAGTTTCCCGGACACTGAAGCTTTCTTT. Translation gives CASSFPDTEAFF. This chain uses TRBV6-2 or TRBV6-3 with TRBJ1-1; D ambiguous. This CDR3 has 12 residues. Germline values: CDR1 MNHEY, CDR2 SVGEGT. V dropped 4 bases and J dropped 3 bases, with 6 bases sitting between them.

The chain uses TRBV24-1 and TRBJ1-1; a weak D match, TRBD1 (5 bases). CDR1 is KGHDR and CDR2 is SFDVKD in the germline V gene. The CDR3 is 14 residues long. V was clipped by 6 bases and J by 2 bases, with 12 bases between them. This chain's CDR3 is CATSRSGPNTEAFF. CDR3 nucleotides: TGTGCCACCAGTCGTTCAGGGCCAAACACTGAAGCTTTCTTT.

This clone was counted a single time. The chain combines TRBV7-9 with TRBJ2-7, with 9 bases aligning to TRBD2. The germline V gene encodes CDR1 SEHNR and CDR2 FQNEAQ (reference sequence). V gave up 4 bases and J gave up 3 bases; unmatched junction bases: 7. The CDR3 is 15 residues long. This CDR3 reads CASSSPERGVYEQYV. In DNA, the CDR3 is TGTGCCAGCAGCTCACCCGAGCGGGGGGTCTACGAGCAGTACGTC.

The rearrangement joins TRBV7-2 to TRBJ2-7; 7 nucleotides match TRBD2. The CDR3 runs to 13 residues. Germline lookup yields CDR1 SGHTA and CDR2 FQGNSA. The J segment lost 1 base and the V segment lost 7 bases, leaving 4 bases of the junction unmatched. The CDR3 DNA is TGTGCCAGCACGTCCGGGGGGTCCTACGAGCAGTACTTC. Its protein product is CASTSGGSYEQYF.

The chain recombines TRBV7-2 with TRBJ2-5, with 8 bases that match TRBD2. Germline V gives CDR1 SGHTA, CDR2 FQGNSA. The CDR3 contains 14 residues. The J segment lost 5 bases and the V segment lost 5 bases, leaving 7 bases of the junction unmatched. The CDR3 sequence: CASSGGLAWETQYF. Written as DNA, the CDR3 is TGTGCCAGCAGCGGAGGACTAGCTTGGGAGACCCAGTACTTC.

This chain connects TRBV18 to TRBJ2-7; the match to TRBD1 covers 8 bases. J gave up 7 bases and V 5 bases, and 13 bases lay outside the gene matches. The V gene's germline CDR1 is KGHSH and CDR2 LQKENI. The CDR3 is 15 residues long. The DNA for the CDR3 is TGTGCCAGCTCATCACTTGGACAGGGAATAGGGGAGCAGTACGTC. Translation gives CASSSLGQGIGEQYV.

V gene TRBV28 combines with J gene TRBJ1-2, with D tentatively TRBD1 (6 bases). V lost 6 bases and J 7 bases, leaving 18 bases between the germline ends. From germline, CDR1 is MDHEN and CDR2 SYDVKM. CDR3 length: 14 residues. The CDR3 is CASRTGSLFSGYTF. The CDR3 bases are TGTGCCAGCAGAACAGGGTCTCTGTTCTCTGGCTACACCTTC.

This chain joins TRBV5-1 and TRBJ1-1; D may be TRBD1 (5 bases). Germline assignment: CDR1 SGHRS and CDR2 YFSETQ. V shed 2 bases and J shed 6 bases, with 23 bases lying between them. The CDR3 loop spans 17 amino acids. In nucleotides, the CDR3 is TGCGCCAGCAGCTTCGCGGGACTCATCCTCCAGGAGGCTGAAGCTTTCTTT. Translated, it gives CASSFAGLILQEAEAFF.

This clone has only a few counts. The J gene is TRBJ1-1, the V gene TRBV19, with 8 nucleotides matching TRBD1. The V segment lost 5 bases and the J segment 0 bases; nucleotides outside the gene matches: 11. Per the germline V gene, CDR1 is LNHDA and CDR2 is SQIVND (reference sequence). There are 17 residues in the CDR3. CDR3 loop: CASSPRQGTRMNTEAFF. The CDR3 DNA reads as TGTGCCAGTAGTCCGCGACAGGGGACACGGATGAACACTGAAGCTTTCTTT.

This CDR3 is CASSEALHWGGPSTDTQYF. The CDR3 coding sequence is TGTGCCAGCAGTGAAGCGCTTCATTGGGGGGGGCCTAGCACAGATACGCAGTATTTT. The chain employs TRBV2 and TRBJ2-3; weak D call: TRBD2 (7 bases). The V and J ends lost 0 bases and 0 bases respectively, with 19 bases between them. The germline V gene has CDR1 SNHLY and CDR2 FYNNEI. CDR3 length: 19 residues.

The chain combines TRBV5-1 with TRBJ1-2, with D unclear. Germline lookup yields CDR1 SGHRS and CDR2 YFSETQ. Trimming took off 4 bases at V and 2 bases at J, with 15 bases between the two ends. CDR3 length equals 15 residues. The CDR3 loop is CASSRGGESNYGYTF. DNA of the CDR3: TGCGCCAGCAGCCGCGGCGGGGAATCAAACTATGGCTACACCTTC.

The V gene is TRBV7-9, the J gene TRBJ1-6, with 12 bases aligning to TRBD1. CDR1 SEHNR and CDR2 FQNEAQ come from the germline V gene (reference sequence). V shed 0 bases and J 7 bases; nucleotides not matched to a gene: 4. This CDR3 spans 17 amino acids. CDR3: CASSLAGQGAGNSPLHF. The CDR3 bases are TGTGCCAGCAGCTTAGCGGGACAGGGGGCGGGAAATTCACCCCTCCACTTT.